The clone carrying this T cell receptor (beta chain) has only one observation. The data were produced by immunoSEQ multiplex PCR, yet TCRdb's version contains in-frame clones alone and is incomplete. The sample lists under 20,000 clones; roughly 80% were seen once. These data are taken from a study of T cell responses to AZD1222 COVID-19 vaccine. V shed 3 bases and J 4 bases; nucleotides not matched to a gene: 1. Germline V CDR1 and CDR2: KGHSH, LQKENI. The CDR3 loop spans 13 amino acids. J is TRBJ2-5 and V is TRBV18; 8 bases line up with TRBD2. The sequence came from an adult who received the AZD1222 COVID-19 vaccine. The starting material was peripheral blood, obtained 28 days after the second AZD1222 dose. CDR3 loop: CASSPTSVETQYF. The CDR3 nucleotides are TGTGCCAGCTCACCGACTAGCGTAGAGACCCAGTACTTC.